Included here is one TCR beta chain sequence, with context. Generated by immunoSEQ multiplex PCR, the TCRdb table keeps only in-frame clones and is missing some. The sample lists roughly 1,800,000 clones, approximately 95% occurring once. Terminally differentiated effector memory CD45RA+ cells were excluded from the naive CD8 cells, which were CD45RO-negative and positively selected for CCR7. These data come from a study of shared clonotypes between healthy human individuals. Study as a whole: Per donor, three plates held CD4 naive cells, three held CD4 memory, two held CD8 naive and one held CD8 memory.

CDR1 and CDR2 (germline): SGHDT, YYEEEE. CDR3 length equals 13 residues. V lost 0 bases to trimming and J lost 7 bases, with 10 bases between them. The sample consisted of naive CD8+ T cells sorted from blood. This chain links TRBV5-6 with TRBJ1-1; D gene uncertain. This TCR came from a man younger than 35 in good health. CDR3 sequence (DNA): TGTGCCAGCAGCTTGGGCCCCGGGATTGAAGCTTTCTTT. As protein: CASSLGPGIEAFF. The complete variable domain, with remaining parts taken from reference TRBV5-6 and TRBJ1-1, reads DAGVTQSPTHLIKTRGQQVTLRCSPKSGHDTVSWYQQALGQGPQFIFQYYEEEERQRGNFPDRFSGHQFPNYSSELNVNALLLGDSALYLCASSLGPGIEAFFGQGTRLTVV.